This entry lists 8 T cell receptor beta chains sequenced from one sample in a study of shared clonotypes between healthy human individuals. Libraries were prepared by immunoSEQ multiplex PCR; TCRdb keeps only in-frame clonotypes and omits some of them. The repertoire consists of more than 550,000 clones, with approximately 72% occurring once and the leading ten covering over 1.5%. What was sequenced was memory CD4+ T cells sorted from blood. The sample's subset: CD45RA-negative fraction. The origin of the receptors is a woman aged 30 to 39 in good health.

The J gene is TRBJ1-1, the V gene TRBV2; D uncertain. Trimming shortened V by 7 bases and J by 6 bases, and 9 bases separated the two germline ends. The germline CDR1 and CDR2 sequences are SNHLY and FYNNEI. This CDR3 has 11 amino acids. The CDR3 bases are TGTGCCAGCAAAAAAATGGCTGAAGCTTTCTTT. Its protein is CASKKMAEAFF. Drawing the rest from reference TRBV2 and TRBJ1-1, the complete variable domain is EPEVTQTPSHQVTQMGQEVILRCVPISNHLYFYWYRQILGQKVEFLVSFYNNEISEKSEIFDDQFSVERPDGSNFTLKIRSTKLEDSAMYFCASKKMAEAFFGQGTRLTVV.

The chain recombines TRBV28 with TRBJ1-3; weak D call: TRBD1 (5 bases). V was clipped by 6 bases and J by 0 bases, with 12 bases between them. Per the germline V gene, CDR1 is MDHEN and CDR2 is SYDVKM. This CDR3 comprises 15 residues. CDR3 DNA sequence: TGTGCCAGCAGCGCCGCCAGGGCCTCTGGAAACACCATATATTTT. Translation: CASSAARASGNTIYF.

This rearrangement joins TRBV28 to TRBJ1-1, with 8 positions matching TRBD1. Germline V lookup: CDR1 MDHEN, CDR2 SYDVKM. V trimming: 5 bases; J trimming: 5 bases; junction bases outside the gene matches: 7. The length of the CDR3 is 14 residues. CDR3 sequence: CASSSDRGRTEAFF. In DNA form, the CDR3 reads TGTGCCAGCAGTAGTGACAGGGGAAGAACTGAAGCTTTCTTT.

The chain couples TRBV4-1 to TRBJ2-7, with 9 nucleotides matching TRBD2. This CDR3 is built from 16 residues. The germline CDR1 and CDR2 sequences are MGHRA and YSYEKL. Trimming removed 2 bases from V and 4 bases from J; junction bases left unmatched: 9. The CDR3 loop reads CASSQPPVAGGYEQYF. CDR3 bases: TGCGCCAGCAGCCAACCACCTGTGGCGGGAGGGTACGAGCAGTACTTC.

CDR3 protein: CASSPFLASETYNEQFF. CDR3 in DNA: TGTGCCAGCTCACCTTTCCTGGCTAGCGAAACCTACAATGAGCAGTTCTTC. The rearrangement uses TRBV18 and TRBJ2-1, with a possible D match to TRBD2 (6 bases). V was shortened by 3 bases and J by 2 bases, with 17 bases between the two germline ends. The CDR3 runs 17 residues. Germline assignment: CDR1 KGHSH and CDR2 LQKENI.

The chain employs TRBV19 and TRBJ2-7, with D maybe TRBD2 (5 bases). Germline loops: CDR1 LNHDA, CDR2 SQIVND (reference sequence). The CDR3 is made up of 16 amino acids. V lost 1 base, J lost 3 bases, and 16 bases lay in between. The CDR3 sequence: CASSIGSSGNGYEQYF. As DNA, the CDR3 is TGTGCCAGTAGTATAGGGTCGTCGGGAAATGGCTACGAGCAGTACTTC.

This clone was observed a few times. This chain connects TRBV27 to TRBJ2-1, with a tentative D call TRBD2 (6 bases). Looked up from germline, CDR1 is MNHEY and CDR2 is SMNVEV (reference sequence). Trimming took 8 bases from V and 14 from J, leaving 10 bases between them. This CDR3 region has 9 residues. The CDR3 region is CASLRGKFF. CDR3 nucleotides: TGTGCCAGCCTTCGCGGGAAGTTCTTC.

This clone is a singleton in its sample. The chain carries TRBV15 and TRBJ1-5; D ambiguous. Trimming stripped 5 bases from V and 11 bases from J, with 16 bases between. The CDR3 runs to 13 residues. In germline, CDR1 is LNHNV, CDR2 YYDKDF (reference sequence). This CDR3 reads CATSLLDFGAQHF. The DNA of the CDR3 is TGTGCCACCAGCCTCTTAGACTTCGGCGCCCAGCATTTT.